This TCR beta chain was recorded in a study of T cells in Graves' hyperthyroidism and ophthalmopathy (dated 2019 in TCRdb). General notes on the study: Peripheral blood was sampled at the time of initial diagnosis, prior to any treatment. To identify distinguishing TCR V-J signatures, a discovery cohort of roughly 100 patients was used, comprising some 43 with Graves' ophthalmopathy and some 57 with stable Graves' hyperthyroidism. TCR Vbeta CDR3 sequencing of 130 to 150 peripheral blood samples (43 ophthalmopathy, approximately 80 hyperthyroidism and around 17 progressor patients) is reported in the paper. The 90 or so discovery patients were randomly split 7:3 into training and test sets. Thyroid tissue and blood T-cell repertoires from over 5 Graves' hyperthyroidism patients were also compared in the study. Prospective prediction of ophthalmopathy was tested in an independent validation cohort consisting of fewer than 20 hyperthyroidism patients and 15 or so patients who later progressed to ophthalmopathy. After blood sampling, hyperthyroidism patients were treated with methimazole at a starting dose of 30 mg daily, and ophthalmopathy patients were treated with high-dose intravenous methylprednisolone.

TCR beta CDR3 regions were amplified from RNA transcripts. For the first round of RT-PCR on the TCR CDR3, the HTBI primer set was used together with the Qiagen OneStep RT-PCR kit. A second multiplex PCR round built the libraries, followed by size selection and purification. The libraries were sequenced on an Illumina HiSeq2000 using paired-end 100 bp reads. For the original study's pipeline: Raw data were processed with SOAPnuke, discarding reads with adapters, uncalled bases, mean Phred below 15, or no exact constant-primer or identifier match. COPE v1.2.5 was used to merge the high-quality paired reads, and each unique nucleotide sequence was defined as a clonotype. Clonotypes were aligned to IMGT TRBV, TRBD and TRBJ reference segments using MiTCR v1.1. The analysis included only V-J combinations with a frequency above 0.0001, which together covered 99% to 99.2% of the repertoires. The TCS score was defined as the ratio of F50 (clonal expansion) to E x V (chaos), calculated using BLOSUM62-based TCRdist between CDR3 peptides within each V-J. Welch's t-statistics and random forest reduced 450 to 600 V-J features to roughly 13, which were used in a naive Bayes classifier (R e1071). Clones were called with MiXCR by TCRdb after fastp trimmed the public reads at Q25, and only in-frame beta chains were retained. Every entry covers one CDR3 protein and lists the most common genes and DNA from its rows. TCRdb assigned the V and J calls; the authors' analysis was not used. The sample data list roughly 350,000 distinct CDR3 sequences, and around 13% of these were observed just once. The ten largest clones represent 15% to 20% of the sample.

Ophthalmopathy patients had moderately to severely active disease, Clinical Activity Score of at least 3, NOSPECS grade of at least 4, and duration under 3 months. Patients with uncontrolled infections, other autoimmune diseases, pregnancy or lactation were excluded. Diagnoses were established on the basis of clinical symptoms, serum thyroxine and TRAb, thyroid ultrasound, and orbital computed tomography. PBMCs were separated from 10 ml of fresh peripheral blood using Ficoll-Paque density gradient centrifugation. Trizol reagent was used to extract total RNA, and RNA quality was then checked on an Agilent 2100 Bioanalyzer. The CDR3, cysteine through phenylalanine, is 14 amino acids long. Only CDR3 DNA is held: 42 bases, read in frame from base 1. Trimming removed 3 bases from V and 4 bases from J, leaving 9 bases between the germline ends. With respect to this clonotype: Its target antigen remains unknown. No base quality information exists; no much larger clone differs at one position.

The paper as a whole reports these results and caveats: In cross-validation, a model built on a 13 V-J signature told ophthalmopathy apart from stable hyperthyroidism with 85% to 90% sensitivity and roughly 81% specificity, and in testing the same model reached 80%/75%. No statistical method was used to set the sample size in advance, and investigators knew the group allocation. In validation, the model predicted progression to ophthalmopathy with over 65% sensitivity and about 72% specificity, a median of roughly seven months before onset. Most expanded thyroid clonotypes (frequency above 0.001) were also detected in blood, suggesting blood repertoires may reflect thyroid immune responses.

This clonotype was sampled from a woman aged 25 to 45 with Graves' ophthalmopathy. Here the chain combines TRBV12-3 or TRBV12-4 and TRBJ1-4; the D gene assignment is ambiguous. The sample comprised blood. The DNA sequence is as follows: TGTGCCAGCAGTTTTAACAGCCTTAATGAAAAACTGTTTTTT. This sequence encodes CASSFNSLNEKLFF.